The 11 T cell receptor beta chains reported below all come from one sample, sequenced in a study of naive and memory T cell subsets. The library had UMIs added by 3' ligation of an oligonucleotide to TCR cDNA. Amplification of ligated cDNA took four PCR rounds with SP2 and nested alpha and beta constant primers. TCRdb called the 5' RACE reads again in MiXCR, with one record for every CDR3 protein. The repertoire holds around 30,000 distinct CDR3 sequences, with approximately 15% as singletons. Receptors were obtained from a female donor in good health.

This clonotype was recorded at least ten times. This rearrangement joins TRBV10-3 to TRBJ1-1; 8 nucleotides line up with TRBD1. Trimming removed 7 bases from V and 1 base from J; junction bases left unmatched: 2. Germline-derived CDR1 and CDR2 are ENHRY and SYGVKD. The CDR3 runs 13 residues. The CDR3 DNA follows: TGTGCCATCAAGGGGACAGGGAACACTGAAGCTTTCTTT. This translates into CAIKGTGNTEAFF.

The V call is TRBV9, the J call TRBJ2-5; 8 bases are shared with TRBD2. The J segment lost 1 base and the V segment lost 3 bases, leaving 5 bases of the junction unmatched. Germline V gives CDR1 SGDLS, CDR2 YYNGEE. This CDR3 has 15 amino acids. The CDR3 region has the DNA TGTGCCAGCAGCGGAGCGGGGGCCAGCCAAGAGACCCAGTACTTC. It yields the protein CASSGAGASQETQYF.

This clonotype was seen at least ten times. The chain couples TRBV20-1 to TRBJ2-2, with 9 bases lining up with TRBD1. Unmatched junction bases numbered 24, after V lost 3 bases and J lost 7 bases. This CDR3 region has 20 residues. Germline CDR1 is DFQATT and CDR2 is SNEGSKA (reference sequence). Here the CDR3 DNA reads TGCAGTGCTAGGAAAGGACAGGGGCCGCAACCTAAAATTGATGGCGGGGAGCTGTTTTTT. This sequence encodes CSARKGQGPQPKIDGGELFF.

The chain carries TRBV2 and TRBJ2-3; tentatively, D is TRBD1 (6 bases). This CDR3 is 14 amino acids long. In germline, CDR1 is SNHLY, CDR2 FYNNEI. Trimming left V 1 base short and J 2 bases short, with 7 bases between. For the CDR3, the DNA is TGTGCCAGCAGTGAAGGGGACACCACAGATACGCAGTATTTT. Its translation: CASSEGDTTDTQYF.

The chain links TRBV7-9 to TRBJ1-2; TRBD1 agrees at 8 bases. J gave up 0 bases and V 4 bases, and 10 bases lay outside the gene matches. Germline V gene lookup returns CDR1 SEHNR and CDR2 FQNEAQ (reference sequence). CDR3 length: 17 residues. The CDR3 sequence: CASSSTDRGLTNYGYTF. In nucleotides, the CDR3 is TGTGCCAGCAGCTCTACCGACAGGGGCCTAACTAACTATGGCTACACCTTC.

This clonotype was detected ten times or more. J is TRBJ2-1 and V is TRBV5-1; 11 nucleotides match TRBD2. The CDR3 extends over 15 amino acids. V lost 4 bases to trimming and J lost 3 bases; unmatched junction nucleotides: 3. Germline V CDR1 and CDR2: SGHRS, YFSETQ. The CDR3 loop reads CASSISGGDYNEQFF. The CDR3 nucleotides are TGCGCCAGCAGCATTAGCGGGGGGGACTACAATGAGCAGTTCTTC.

This clonotype was observed a handful of times. The junction departs from the called germline gene at one end, perhaps through a read error. This sequence joins TRBV11-2 and TRBJ1-2; the match to TRBD1 covers 9 bases. The germline gives CDR1 SGHAT, CDR2 FQNNGV. This CDR3 contains 15 residues. This CDR3 reads CASSLEDRGHYGDTF. CDR3 nucleotide sequence: TGTGCCAGCAGCTTAGAGGACAGGGGACACTATGGCGACACCTTC.

This clonotype was detected only a few times. This chain connects TRBV7-2 to TRBJ2-5, with D possibly being TRBD1 or TRBD2 (5 bases each). Germline CDR1 reads SGHTA; CDR2 reads FQGNSA. The V end lost 2 bases, the J end lost 5 bases, and 18 bases lay between the germline ends. The CDR3 is 16 amino acids. The CDR3 loop reads CASSLFGRAGQETQYF. The CDR3, as DNA: TGTGCCAGCAGCTTATTCGGCAGGGCGGGTCAGGAGACCCAGTACTTC. Variable domain in full (rest from reference TRBV7-2 and TRBJ2-5): GAGVSQSPSNKVTEKGKDVELRCDPISGHTALYWYRQSLGQGLEFLIYFQGNSAPDKSGLPSDRFSAERTGGSVSTLTIQRTQQEDSAVYLCASSLFGRAGQETQYFGPGTRLLVL.

This clonotype was seen at least ten times. The rearrangement uses TRBV5-1 and TRBJ2-3, with D uncertain. This CDR3 is 17 amino acids long. Trimming stripped 0 bases from V and 6 bases from J, with 20 bases between. Germline V gene sequence: CDR1 SGHRS, CDR2 YFSETQ. The CDR3 here is CASSLGTTHYRGDTQYF. DNA for the CDR3: TGCGCCAGCAGCTTGGGTACTACCCATTACCGTGGGGATACGCAGTATTTT.

This clonotype was observed many times. The chain is built from TRBV7-6 and TRBJ2-2; D not resolved. Trimming removed 5 bases from V and 3 bases from J, with 7 bases in between. CDR3 length equals 13 residues. Germline V gene lookup returns CDR1 SGHVS and CDR2 FNYEAQ. This CDR3 is CASSPKDTGELFF. CDR3 sequence (DNA): TGTGCCAGCAGCCCTAAGGACACCGGGGAGCTGTTTTTT.

This clonotype has a count of ten or more. The chain is built from TRBV20-1 and TRBJ2-1; 13 positions agree with TRBD2. Germline CDR1 DFQATT, CDR2 SNEGSKA (reference sequence). The V segment lost 3 bases and the J segment 4 bases; nucleotides outside the gene matches: 6. The CDR3 is 16 residues long. The CDR3 here is CSASLTSGGRYNEQFF. The CDR3 DNA sequence: TGCAGTGCTAGTTTGACTAGCGGGGGGCGGTACAATGAGCAGTTCTTC.